These 4 T cell receptor beta chains were all obtained from the same sample, sequenced in a study of T-cell memory formation after mild COVID-19. TCRdb passed the 5' RACE reads through MiXCR, listing each CDR3 protein once. The sample carries around 300,000 distinct CDR3 sequences, 8% to 10% recorded once. The sequenced sample was PBMCs or a T cell subset sorted from them (not recorded which). These receptor sequences come from a man between 18 and 29 years old who had mild COVID-19 (a few samples of this study predate the infection). Cell type and time point are not known.

V usage is TRBV7-3 and J usage is TRBJ2-2, with unresolved D. The CDR3 totals 15 residues. The V gene lost 1 base and the J gene lost 6 bases, with 12 bases spanning the gap. From germline, CDR1 is SGHTA and CDR2 FQGTGA. In DNA, the CDR3 is TGTGCCAGCAGCTTAAGCCAGGTGTCCCCCGGGGAGCTGTTTTTT. Its protein product is CASSLSQVSPGELFF. Drawing the rest from reference TRBV7-3 and TRBJ2-2, the complete variable domain is GAGVSQTPSNKVTEKGKYVELRCDPISGHTALYWYRQSLGQGPEFLIYFQGTGAADDSGLPNDRFFAVRPEGSVSTLKIQRTERGDSAVYLCASSLSQVSPGELFFGEGSRLTVL.

This clonotype was detected many times. This chain connects TRBV27 to TRBJ2-7, with a possible D match to TRBD2 (5 bases). Between the trimmed V and J ends, which lost 3 bases and 0 bases, there was a span of 9 bases. CDR3 length: 14 residues. Germline CDR1 reads MNHEY; CDR2 reads SMNVEV (reference sequence). CDR3 sequence (DNA): TGTGCCAGCAGTTTTTCGGCGGGCTCCTACGAGCAGTACGTC. As protein: CASSFSAGSYEQYV.

The V call is TRBV19, the J call TRBJ2-5; D is ambiguous. Germline assignment: CDR1 LNHDA and CDR2 SQIVND (reference sequence). CDR3 size: 14 residues. V lost 3 bases and J 1 base, leaving 9 bases between the germline ends. In DNA, the CDR3 is TGTGCCAGTAGTATCGCACCAAGCCAAGAGACCCAGTACTTC. Translating gives CASSIAPSQETQYF.

The chain joins TRBV11-2 to TRBJ2-2; 7 bases line up with TRBD1. The trim removed 6 bases at V and 9 bases at J, leaving 7 bases unmatched. This CDR3 has 13 residues. Germline V gene lookup returns CDR1 SGHAT and CDR2 FQNNGV. DNA for the CDR3: TGTGCCAGCAGTTCCTCACAGGGGTGGGAGCTGTTTTTT. This gives the protein CASSSSQGWELFF.